These 21 T cell receptor beta chains share one sample of origin, sequenced in a study of T cells in Graves' hyperthyroidism and ophthalmopathy. Researchers amplified the TCR beta CDR3 regions from RNA transcripts. The TCR CDR3 first-round RT-PCR relied on the HTBI primer set. One entry per CDR3 protein, called by TCRdb with MiXCR from the multiplex PCR reads. Of around 450,000 distinct CDR3 sequences detected, 15% to 18% appear once; the ten largest clones hold around 7%. What was sequenced was blood. The source of these receptors is a woman aged 18-35 years with Graves' hyperthyroidism.

The V and J genes are TRBV12-5 and TRBJ2-7, with 10 bases identical to TRBD1. Germline CDR1 is LGHNT and CDR2 is FRNRAP. Germline trimming cut 5 bases from V and 5 bases from J; bases unmatched to any gene: 6. This CDR3 is built from 14 residues. CDR3 region: CASGPGTGVNEQYF. Here the CDR3 DNA reads TGTGCTAGTGGTCCCGGGACAGGGGTGAACGAGCAGTACTTC.

This clonotype has more than one count but fewer than ten. At one of its ends the junction is not consistent with the germline gene, which may arise from a read error. The V gene is TRBV6-5, the J gene TRBJ2-3; 10 nucleotides align to TRBD2. The CDR3 has 16 amino acids. Germline CDR1 reads MNHEY; CDR2 reads SVGAGI. The CDR3 nucleotides are TGTGCCAGCAGTGACTCGACTAGCGGGAGCACAGATACGCAGTATTTT. This translates into CASSDSTSGSTDTQYF.

Concerning this clonotype: A much larger clone differs by one base, so this may be a read error. The V gene is TRBV27, the J gene TRBJ2-7; 7 bases fit TRBD1. The germline V gene has CDR1 MNHEY and CDR2 SMNVEV (reference sequence). The CDR3 length is 14 residues. This chain's CDR3 is CASSHDRELYKQYF. CDR3 coding DNA: TGTGCCAGCAGCCACGACAGGGAGCTCTACAAGCAGTACTTC.

Turning to this clonotype: A read error is the likely source, as a far larger clone sits one nucleotide away. This sequence joins TRBV7-2 and TRBJ2-2, with D possibly being TRBD1 or TRBD2 (5 bases each). The CDR3 runs to 13 residues. Looked up from germline, CDR1 is SGHTA and CDR2 is FQGNSA. The CDR3 DNA sequence: TGTGCCAGCAGCTTAGAGGGGACCGGGGAGCTGCTTTTT. Translating gives CASSLEGTGELLF.

This clonotype occurred many times. The CDR3 sequence: CASSRTGGNYGYTF. As DNA, the CDR3 is TGTGCCAGCAGCAGGACAGGGGGTAACTATGGCTACACCTTC. The chain links TRBV2 to TRBJ1-2; 10 bases map to TRBD1. The J segment lost 1 base and the V segment lost 6 bases, leaving 2 bases of the junction unmatched. Germline V gene sequence: CDR1 SNHLY, CDR2 FYNNEI. The CDR3 runs 14 residues.

This clonotype was counted at least ten times. The genes are TRBV30 and TRBJ2-1; 9 nucleotides agree with TRBD2. Germline V lookup: CDR1 GTSNPN, CDR2 SVGIG (reference sequence). After removal of 0 bases from V and 7 bases from J, the junction contained 7 bases not matched to a gene. There are 15 residues in the CDR3. CDR3 sequence reads: CAWSVIAGVGNEQFF. DNA of the CDR3: TGTGCCTGGAGTGTAATAGCGGGAGTAGGGAATGAGCAGTTCTTC.

This clonotype was counted many times. The gene calls are TRBV20-1 and TRBJ2-1; 7 bases agree with TRBD2. The CDR3 contains 14 residues. Trimming cost V 3 bases and J 7 bases; bases outside gene matches: 9. Germline CDR1 and CDR2: DFQATT and SNEGSKA (reference sequence). As DNA, the CDR3 is TGCAGTGCTAGCGGTGAGCGGGAATTTAATGAGCAGTTCTTC. Translating gives CSASGEREFNEQFF.

To note about this clonotype: A much larger clone sits a single nucleotide away, making a read error possible. V gene TRBV6-1 combines with J gene TRBJ1-4; D uncertain. This CDR3 has 13 residues. Germline lookup yields CDR1 MNHNS and CDR2 SASEGT. The chain's CDR3 is CAGRWGSNEELFF. CDR3 bases: TGTGCCGGCCGGTGGGGATCGAATGAAGAACTGTTTTTT.

There are many counts of this clonotype. This chain joins TRBV20-1 and TRBJ2-7; tentative D call: TRBD2 (7 bases). V lost 0 bases to trimming and J lost 5 bases, with 14 bases between them. Germline CDR1 and CDR2: DFQATT and SNEGSKA (reference sequence). The CDR3 has 14 amino acids. CDR3 amino acids: CSARDWGGLNEQYF. The CDR3 nucleotides are TGCAGTGCTAGAGATTGGGGGGGGCTCAACGAGCAGTACTTC.

This clonotype came up many times. The chain carries TRBV19 and TRBJ2-2; 7 bases line up with TRBD2. After removal of 6 bases from V and 4 bases from J, the junction contained 8 bases not matched to a gene. This CDR3 contains 15 residues. Germline lookup yields CDR1 LNHDA and CDR2 SQIVND (reference sequence). CDR3 protein: CASSVGGGSTGELFF. CDR3 DNA sequence: TGTGCCAGTAGCGTCGGGGGAGGGTCCACCGGGGAGCTGTTTTTT. Full variable domain (outside the CDR3, taken from reference TRBV19 and TRBJ2-2): DGGITQSPKYLFRKEGQNVTLSCEQNLNHDAMYWYRQDPGQGLRLIYYSQIVNDFQKGDIAEGYSVSREKKESFPLTVTSAQKNPTAFYLCASSVGGGSTGELFFGEGSRLTVL.

The chain joins TRBV9 to TRBJ1-2, with TRBD1 identical over 9 bases. The germline V gene encodes CDR1 SGDLS and CDR2 YYNGEE. CDR3 length: 15 amino acids. The ends lost 3 bases at V and 7 bases at J; junction bases unmatched: 10. The CDR3 here is CASSARTGEGGGYTF. As DNA, the CDR3 is TGTGCCAGCAGCGCCCGGACAGGGGAAGGCGGTGGCTACACCTTC.

This clonotype was found many times. The DNA of the CDR3 is TGTGCCAGCAGGGGGGGCGGAGGGGCGAGAGGCTACACCTTC. Encoded protein: CASRGGGGARGYTF. V usage is TRBV5-6 and J usage is TRBJ1-2; tentatively, D is TRBD1 (6 bases). V lost 5 bases, J lost 8 bases, and 19 bases lay in between. Germline values: CDR1 SGHDT, CDR2 YYEEEE. This CDR3 spans 14 amino acids.

This clonotype showed up many times. The chain joins TRBV5-6 to TRBJ1-1, with 7 bases lining up with TRBD1. With V trimmed by 4 bases and J by 5 bases, 8 bases remained unmatched. Germline CDR1 SGHDT, CDR2 YYEEEE. CDR3 length equals 14 residues. As DNA, the CDR3 is TGTGCCAGCAGCACCGACAGGGTTGAGACTGAAGCTTTCTTT. As protein: CASSTDRVETEAFF.

This clonotype has more than one count but fewer than ten. This chain uses TRBV20-1 with TRBJ2-7; 11 bases map to TRBD2. The CDR3 spans 16 residues. CDR1 is DFQATT, CDR2 SNEGSKA, per germline (reference sequence). V lost 2 bases to trimming and J lost 4 bases; unmatched junction nucleotides: 10. The CDR3 DNA reads as TGCAGTGCTAGACCTAGCGGGGGGCTCCCTCGTTACGAGCAGTACTTC. Translating it yields CSARPSGGLPRYEQYF.

This clonotype was detected ten times or more. The DNA for the CDR3 is TGCGCCAGCAGCTTAGACGGGGACTACGAGCAGTACTTC. Its protein product is CASSLDGDYEQYF. V gene TRBV5-1 combines with J gene TRBJ2-7, with D maybe TRBD2 (5 bases). Per the germline V gene, CDR1 is SGHRS and CDR2 is YFSETQ. Trimming pared 2 bases from V and 3 bases from J, leaving 9 bases between. This CDR3 has 13 residues.

In its sample, this clonotype was seen many times. The chain is built from TRBV28 and TRBJ2-7, with 8 bases lining up with TRBD1. CDR1 and CDR2 (germline): MDHEN, SYDVKM. Trimming at V came to 3 bases and at J to 3 bases, leaving 7 bases not matched to a gene. The CDR3 extends over 15 amino acids. The CDR3 is CASSLDRALLYEQYF. The CDR3 DNA reads TGTGCCAGCAGTTTGGACAGGGCTCTCCTCTACGAGCAGTACTTC.

The chain has TRBV27 and TRBJ2-2, with D unresolved. V was trimmed by 7 bases and J by 1 base, leaving 13 bases between them. From germline, CDR1 is MNHEY and CDR2 SMNVEV (reference sequence). The CDR3 has 15 residues. CDR3: CASTRLAVNTGELFF. The CDR3 DNA reads as TGTGCCAGCACCCGACTGGCGGTGAACACCGGGGAGCTGTTTTTT.

At least ten counts were recorded for this clonotype. The chain combines TRBV20-1 with TRBJ1-2; D is perhaps TRBD1 (6 bases). This CDR3 has 18 residues. CDR1 and CDR2 from the germline V gene are DFQATT and SNEGSKA (reference sequence). V lost 5 bases to trimming and J lost 4 bases, with 29 bases between them. CDR3 in amino acids: CSADLSGRGSIGRYGYTF. DNA of the CDR3: TGCAGTGCTGATCTGTCGGGCAGGGGTTCAATAGGGCGCTATGGCTACACCTTC.

J is TRBJ1-2 and V is TRBV2; D perhaps matches TRBD1 (6 bases). The CDR3 extends over 14 amino acids. V lost 7 bases and J lost 0, with 12 bases in between. Germline assignment: CDR1 SNHLY and CDR2 FYNNEI. The CDR3 sequence: CASKADSTNYGYTF. The CDR3 DNA sequence: TGTGCCAGCAAAGCGGACAGCACTAACTATGGCTACACCTTC.

Many counts were recorded for this clonotype. The gene calls are TRBV7-2 and TRBJ2-5; D could derive from TRBD1 or TRBD2 (5 bases each). This CDR3 is built from 13 residues. The germline V gene has CDR1 SGHTA and CDR2 FQGNSA. The V and J ends lost 7 bases and 7 bases respectively, with 16 bases between them. CDR3 amino acids: CASKKQGRGTQYF. In DNA, the CDR3 is TGTGCCAGCAAAAAGCAGGGACGGGGGACCCAGTACTTC. The full variable domain, completed using reference TRBV7-2 and TRBJ2-5, is GAGVSQSPSNKVTEKGKDVELRCDPISGHTALYWYRQSLGQGLEFLIYFQGNSAPDKSGLPSDRFSAERTGGSVSTLTIQRTQQEDSAVYLCASKKQGRGTQYFGPGTRLLVL.

To note about this clonotype: This may arise from a read error, as a much more abundant clone is one base away. This chain links TRBV11-2 with TRBJ2-2; the match to TRBD2 covers 12 bases. The CDR3 loop spans 17 amino acids. From germline, CDR1 is SGHAT and CDR2 FQNNGV. CDR3 DNA: TGCGCCAGCAGCCAAGCTAGCGGGAGGGCCGACACCGAGGAGCTGTTTTTT. Its translation: CASSQASGRADTEELFF.